The TCR beta chain described here comes from a study of cytotoxic CD8 clonotypes in ibrutinib-treated CLL. In the study overall: Among the samples, the mean was approximately 260,000 productive templates and approximately 94,000 productive rearrangements.

Overall study results and limits: An increase in clonality occurred at ibrutinib response, followed by a return toward baseline at progression. Public clonotypes, rarely seen, contracted or held steady on treatment.

This clone was seen a handful of times. What it binds is unknown. A 1 in 200,000 to 1 in 1 million T cell depth was the sequencing target. Libraries were prepared by immunoSEQ multiplex PCR; TCRdb keeps only in-frame clonotypes and omits some of them. In the table there are 20,000 to 25,000 clones, around 68% of which are singletons. The sequenced sample was PBMCs, obtained before ibrutinib treatment. The receptor was derived from a human donor with chronic lymphocytic leukemia.

CDR3 region: CASSTTYEQYF. The CDR3 DNA follows: TGTGCCAGCAGTACTACCTACGAGCAGTACTTC. The chain is built from TRBV6-6 and TRBJ2-7; no firm D call. V lost 5 bases and J 2 bases, leaving 4 bases between the germline ends. The CDR3 is 11 residues long. CDR1 is MNHNY and CDR2 is SVGAGI in the germline V gene (reference sequence).